A selection of T cell receptor beta chains follows, all from one sample in a study of shared clonotypes between healthy human individuals. Clones were read by immunoSEQ multiplex PCR, and TCRdb kept only the in-frame ones, dropping some. The table shows 2 million to 2.5 million clones, with around 95% occurring only once. The sequencing input was naive CD4+ T cells sorted from blood. These receptors all come from a man between 18 and 29 years old in good health. CDR3s include the opening cysteine and the closing phenylalanine or tryptophan. A D gene is named only where the DNA matches it firmly.

V: TRBV30; D: TRBD1; J: TRBJ1-2; length: 16; CDR3: CAWNLITQGAVYGYTF
V: TRBV29-1; D: TRBD2; J: TRBJ2-5; length: 15; CDR3: CSVESLAGGQETQYF
V: TRBV5-8; D: TRBD1; J: TRBJ2-5; length: 14; CDR3: CASSRDSDRRTQYF
V: TRBV11-2; D: TRBD2; J: TRBJ2-7; length: 17; CDR3: CASSLGSGSAGVYEQYF
V: TRBV6-6; D: .; J: TRBJ1-1; length: 13; CDR3: CASSGLMNTEAFF
V: TRBV11-2; D: TRBD2; J: TRBJ2-5; length: 16; CDR3: CASSLGTSGRAETQYF
V: TRBV5-1; D: TRBD2; J: TRBJ2-5; length: 15; CDR3: CASSSSGGPSGTQYF
V: TRBV19; D: .; J: TRBJ2-5; length: 14; CDR3: CASKEGGALETQYF
V: TRBV11-3; D: .; J: TRBJ2-3; length: 16; CDR3: CASSLGVGTSTDTQYF
V: TRBV9; D: TRBD1; J: TRBJ2-5; length: 18; CDR3: CASSFSLHPRDSQETQYF
V: TRBV4-1; D: .; J: TRBJ1-1; length: 16; CDR3: CASSQPSRPADTEAFF
V: TRBV7-9; D: .; J: TRBJ2-7; length: 17; CDR3: CASSLGANIAETYEQYF
V: TRBV18; D: .; J: TRBJ2-5; length: 12; CDR3: CASSRQGETQYF
V: TRBV5-1; D: .; J: TRBJ1-3; length: 18; CDR3: CASSKRDGASNSGNTIYF
V: TRBV7-3; D: .; J: TRBJ2-1; length: 15; CDR3: CASSLTFDSYNEQFF
V: TRBV6-1; D: TRBD2; J: TRBJ2-3; length: 15; CDR3: CASSEVRTSGDTQYF
V: TRBV6-1; D: .; J: TRBJ1-6; length: 15; CDR3: CASSEEGGGVSPLHF
V: TRBV4-1; D: .; J: TRBJ1-5; length: 17; CDR3: CASSQGPGFGRNQPQHF
V: TRBV6-5; D: .; J: TRBJ2-3; length: 14; CDR3: CASSAVTSTDTQYF
V: TRBV11-2; D: TRBD1; J: TRBJ2-7; length: 12; CDR3: CASSPDRGPQYF
V: TRBV5-1; D: .; J: TRBJ1-3; length: 16; CDR3: CASSLGSTSSGNTIYF
V: TRBV27; D: .; J: TRBJ1-1; length: 15; CDR3: CASSLSDPSRTEAFF
V: TRBV9; D: TRBD1; J: TRBJ2-5; length: 15; CDR3: CASSPNTGGVETQYF
V: TRBV6-4; D: TRBD1; J: TRBJ2-2; length: 14; CDR3: CASRGDSNTGELFF
V: TRBV5-1; D: .; J: TRBJ1-1; length: 15; CDR3: CASSLEEQGRPEAFF
V: TRBV10-2; D: TRBD1; J: TRBJ1-2; length: 14; CDR3: CASYDRGLSYGYTF
V: TRBV10-3; D: TRBD2; J: TRBJ2-2; length: 16; CDR3: CAISAGSGSVAGELFF
V: TRBV11-2; D: .; J: TRBJ2-3; length: 16; CDR3: CASSLGLGRGTDTQYF
V: TRBV7-2; D: .; J: TRBJ1-2; length: 13; CDR3: CASSFRPTEGYTF
V: TRBV19; D: .; J: TRBJ1-5; length: 13; CDR3: CASSITIAEPGFF
V: TRBV18; D: .; J: TRBJ1-1; length: 15; CDR3: CASSPSRQPNTEAFF
V: TRBV29-1; D: TRBD1; J: TRBJ2-1; length: 16; CDR3: CSVEGHRGESYNEQFF
V: TRBV10-3; D: .; J: TRBJ2-7; length: 11; CDR3: CATRLGYEQYF
V: TRBV5-1; D: TRBD1; J: TRBJ2-7; length: 15; CDR3: CASSLTGTEGYEQYF
V: TRBV29-1; D: .; J: TRBJ2-3; length: 12; CDR3: CSVKESTDTQYF
V: TRBV4-1; D: .; J: TRBJ1-3; length: 15; CDR3: CASRVQGGSGNTIYF
V: TRBV30; D: .; J: TRBJ1-5; length: 13; CDR3: CAWSPFTNQPQHF
V: TRBV19; D: TRBD1; J: TRBJ2-7; length: 16; CDR3: CASSIHGQDPRYEQYF
V: TRBV28; D: .; J: TRBJ2-3; length: 14; CDR3: CASSFNPSTDTQYF
V: TRBV30; D: TRBD1; J: TRBJ1-2; length: 16; CDR3: CAWSAYTLGTVYGYTF
V: TRBV18; D: TRBD1; J: TRBJ1-6; length: 17; CDR3: CASSRLQGVPYNSPLHF
V: TRBV5-1; D: .; J: TRBJ2-7; length: 16; CDR3: CASSLAQLSGTYEQYF
V: TRBV4-3; D: TRBD1; J: TRBJ1-2; length: 16; CDR3: CASSQVHGQAPYGYTF
V: TRBV6-1; D: TRBD1; J: TRBJ1-2; length: 15; CDR3: CASSAGQGARSGYTF
V: TRBV7-8; D: .; J: TRBJ2-1; length: 16; CDR3: CASSPLAQGRPNEQFF
V: TRBV5-1; D: TRBD2; J: TRBJ2-1; length: 16; CDR3: CASSLSGGAGYNEQFF
V: TRBV5-1; D: TRBD1; J: TRBJ1-5; length: 14; CDR3: CASSTGQGDQPQHF
V: TRBV19; D: .; J: TRBJ2-2; length: 14; CDR3: CASSFVLNTGELFF
V: TRBV5-8; D: .; J: TRBJ2-7; length: 15; CDR3: CASRPISYYSYEQYF
V: TRBV28; D: .; J: TRBJ1-6; length: 16; CDR3: CASSLGGNSYNSPLHF
V: TRBV30; D: TRBD2; J: TRBJ2-1; length: 12; CDR3: CACWGGYNEQFF
V: TRBV6-1; D: .; J: TRBJ1-4; length: 14; CDR3: CASSEIGGSEKLFF
V: TRBV5-8; D: TRBD1; J: TRBJ2-2; length: 15; CDR3: CASRAGTGVTGELFF
V: TRBV4-1; D: .; J: TRBJ1-2; length: 12; CDR3: CASSPGTYGYTF
V: TRBV2; D: TRBD1; J: TRBJ1-5; length: 15; CDR3: CASNRDRGLAQPQHF
V: TRBV12-5; D: .; J: TRBJ2-7; length: 15; CDR3: CASGLGQGGSYEQYF
V: TRBV2; D: .; J: TRBJ1-6; length: 14; CDR3: CASSEGWLNSPLHF
V: TRBV4-1; D: .; J: TRBJ2-7; length: 13; CDR3: CASSQESEYEQYF